Listed below are T cell receptor beta chains from one sample, sequenced in a study of T-cell reconstitution after alpha-beta-depleted transplantation in children. TCRdb processed the PCR reads anew with MiXCR; each CDR3 protein has one entry. The sample carries hundreds of thousands of distinct CDR3 sequences, approximately 15% recorded once. The starting material was PBMCs from the stem cell graft donor, obtained from the stem cell graft. These receptors were taken from a human donor who donated a stem cell graft to a child with acute myeloid leukemia. Each CDR3 is given without its conserved first and last residue. Each record gives: J gene, V gene, D gene, CDR3 protein. D genes are given only for firm matches.

>TRBJ2-3|TRBV4-2|.
ASSSHGTLTDTQY
>TRBJ2-5|TRBV6-5|.
ASSYSIRGGETQY
>TRBJ2-1|TRBV9|.
ASSVSSLTEQF
>TRBJ1-1|TRBV5-6|.
ASSLLQGSTEAF
>TRBJ2-3|TRBV6-5|.
ASSYSRTRDTQY
>TRBJ2-7|TRBV24-1|.
ATSDGSGHYYEQY
>TRBJ2-3|TRBV10-3|.
AISKEDRDTQY
>TRBJ1-5|TRBV12-5|.
ASGLVIGATSNQPQH
>TRBJ2-5|TRBV5-1|.
ASSLRGGEVIRETQY
>TRBJ1-2|TRBV10-3|TRBD1
AISGPDRGHEPNYGYT
>TRBJ1-1|TRBV5-6|TRBD1
ASSPGTGLREAF
>TRBJ1-5|TRBV6-1|.
ASSLPGPGQPQH
>TRBJ1-5|TRBV15|.
ATSRHRSQSNQPQH
>TRBJ2-7|TRBV20-1|TRBD2
SARDLASGGHSYEQY
>TRBJ2-6|TRBV20-1|.
SPYSPGTGANVLT
>TRBJ1-1|TRBV10-3|.
AISESGRAF
>TRBJ2-3|TRBV7-9|.
ASSLARTRDGTDTQY
>TRBJ2-1|TRBV4-1|TRBD2
ASSQETSGGRREQF
>TRBJ2-1|TRBV29-1|TRBD2
SVSPRGVLIDEQF
>TRBJ2-3|TRBV5-5|TRBD2
ASSLDSGGTDTQY